The rows below give T cell receptor beta chains drawn from one sample of a study of identical twins. TCRdb re-called the 5' RACE reads with MiXCR, one entry per CDR3 protein. The table lists about 340,000 distinct CDR3 sequences, 9% to 15% of them singletons. Separately, the same data were catalogued under a study of yellow fever vaccine responses in identical twins.

Input material: CD8+ T cells sorted from blood. These receptors came from a woman between 18 and 29 years old in good health. Both conserved end residues are part of each CDR3. D genes are given only for firm matches. Clone size appears in some rows only: once, few, many, or a class for an expanded clone.

j_gene: TRBJ2-3
d_gene: TRBD2
v_gene: TRBV7-8
abundance: few
CDR3aa: CASSSPRLAEWTSTDTQYF
CDR3nt: TGTGCCAGCAGCTCCCCCCGACTAGCGGAATGGACTAGCACAGATACGCAGTATTTT

j_gene: TRBJ2-1
d_gene: .
v_gene: TRBV6-4
abundance: .
CDR3aa: CASSDSGGGVYDEQFF
CDR3nt: TGTGCCAGCAGTGACTCGGGAGGGGGCGTTTACGATGAGCAGTTCTTC

j_gene: TRBJ2-3
d_gene: TRBD2
v_gene: TRBV14
abundance: few
CDR3aa: CASSHPQERGVTDTQYF
CDR3nt: TGTGCCAGCAGCCACCCCCAGGAGCGGGGGGTCACAGATACGCAGTATTTT

j_gene: TRBJ2-2
d_gene: .
v_gene: TRBV7-2
abundance: few
CDR3aa: CASSWNTRGPETGELFF
CDR3nt: TGTGCCAGCAGCTGGAACACCCGGGGACCCGAAACCGGGGAGCTGTTTTTT

j_gene: TRBJ1-6
d_gene: .
v_gene: TRBV27
abundance: many
CDR3aa: CASSFPGPNSPLHF
CDR3nt: TGTGCCAGCAGTTTCCCCGGACCTAATTCACCCCTCCACTTT

j_gene: TRBJ2-3
d_gene: TRBD2
v_gene: TRBV20-1
abundance: .
CDR3aa: CSARAPLLAGVSDTQYF
CDR3nt: TGCAGTGCTAGAGCTCCTCTACTAGCGGGAGTGTCAGATACGCAGTATTTT

j_gene: TRBJ2-3
d_gene: .
v_gene: TRBV7-6
abundance: few
CDR3aa: CASRNYRGSSTDTQYF
CDR3nt: TGTGCCAGCCGGAATTACCGGGGTTCTAGCACAGATACGCAGTATTTT

j_gene: TRBJ2-3
d_gene: TRBD2
v_gene: TRBV6-4
abundance: many
CDR3aa: CASSDSGSTDTQYF
CDR3nt: TGTGCCAGCAGTGATAGCGGGAGCACAGATACGCAGTATTTT

j_gene: TRBJ1-3
d_gene: TRBD1
v_gene: TRBV3-1
abundance: .
CDR3aa: CASSQGDSRGDTIYF
CDR3nt: TGTGCCAGCAGCCAAGGGGACAGCCGCGGGGACACCATATATTTT

j_gene: TRBJ2-2
d_gene: .
v_gene: TRBV9
abundance: few
CDR3aa: CASSGRHSNTGELFF
CDR3nt: TGTGCCAGCAGCGGTAGACATTCGAACACCGGGGAGCTGTTTTTT

j_gene: TRBJ2-1
d_gene: TRBD2
v_gene: TRBV7-3
abundance: few
CDR3aa: CASSPGAAGPYNEQFF
CDR3nt: TGTGCCAGCAGCCCCGGCGCAGCGGGACCCTACAATGAGCAGTTCTTC

j_gene: TRBJ2-3
d_gene: .
v_gene: TRBV4-2
abundance: .
CDR3aa: CASSQRATVSDTQYF
CDR3nt: TGTGCCAGCAGCCAAAGGGCCACCGTCTCAGATACGCAGTATTTT

j_gene: TRBJ2-5
d_gene: .
v_gene: TRBV9
abundance: .
CDR3aa: CASSVGADSEETQYF
CDR3nt: TGTGCCAGCAGCGTAGGGGCGGACAGTGAAGAGACCCAGTACTTC

j_gene: TRBJ1-1
d_gene: .
v_gene: TRBV5-1
abundance: .
CDR3aa: CASSLGRVSEAFF
CDR3nt: TGCGCCAGCAGCTTGGGAAGGGTCTCTGAAGCTTTCTTT

j_gene: TRBJ2-1
d_gene: TRBD2
v_gene: TRBV7-6
abundance: few
CDR3aa: CASSSTKGWGGYNEQFF
CDR3nt: TGTGCCAGCAGCTCTACAAAGGGGTGGGGGGGTTACAATGAGCAGTTCTTC

j_gene: TRBJ2-7
d_gene: .
v_gene: TRBV10-1
abundance: .
CDR3aa: CASSDLGGQQYF
CDR3nt: TGCGCCAGCAGTGACCTCGGGGGCCAGCAGTACTTC

j_gene: TRBJ2-6
d_gene: .
v_gene: TRBV4-1
abundance: .
CDR3aa: CASTERAPIKSGANVLTF
CDR3nt: TGCGCCAGCACAGAGAGGGCGCCCATTAAAAGCGGGGCCAACGTCCTGACTTTC

j_gene: TRBJ2-7
d_gene: TRBD2
v_gene: TRBV20-1
abundance: few
CDR3aa: CSAKPVAGGYEQYF
CDR3nt: TGCAGTGCCAAACCCGTAGCGGGAGGTTACGAGCAGTACTTC

j_gene: TRBJ1-5
d_gene: TRBD1
v_gene: TRBV27
abundance: few
CDR3aa: CASSSDRVNQPQHF
CDR3nt: TGTGCCAGCAGCTCCGACAGGGTCAATCAGCCCCAGCATTTT

j_gene: TRBJ2-2
d_gene: .
v_gene: TRBV21-1
abundance: .
CDR3aa: CASSKITGELFF
CDR3nt: TGTGCCAGCAGCAAAATAACCGGGGAGCTGTTTTTT

j_gene: TRBJ1-6
d_gene: .
v_gene: TRBV27
abundance: .
CDR3aa: CASSLRQDINSPLHF
CDR3nt: TGTGCCAGCAGTTTACGGCAAGACATTAATTCACCCCTCCACTTT

j_gene: TRBJ2-5
d_gene: .
v_gene: TRBV7-8
abundance: .
CDR3aa: CASRPTQAVQETQYF
CDR3nt: TGTGCCAGCAGGCCAACCCAGGCAGTTCAAGAGACCCAGTACTTC

j_gene: TRBJ2-1
d_gene: TRBD1
v_gene: TRBV11-2
abundance: .
CDR3aa: CASSFRDRGVDEQFF
CDR3nt: TGTGCCAGCAGCTTCCGGGACAGGGGCGTCGATGAGCAGTTCTTC

j_gene: TRBJ2-1
d_gene: .
v_gene: TRBV9
abundance: many
CDR3aa: CASSVAGYNEQFF
CDR3nt: TGTGCCAGCAGCGTAGCTGGATACAATGAGCAGTTCTTC

j_gene: TRBJ1-2
d_gene: .
v_gene: TRBV2
abundance: few
CDR3aa: CASVVAGADYGYTF
CDR3nt: TGTGCCAGTGTGGTGGCAGGGGCGGACTATGGCTACACCTTC

j_gene: TRBJ2-7
d_gene: .
v_gene: TRBV21-1
abundance: .
CDR3aa: CASSKFGASGRFYEQYF
CDR3nt: TGTGCCAGCAGCAAATTCGGGGCTAGCGGGAGATTTTACGAGCAGTACTTC

j_gene: TRBJ2-4
d_gene: .
v_gene: TRBV28
abundance: .
CDR3aa: CASSLRLFTLAKNIQYF
CDR3nt: TGTGCCAGCAGTCTCAGGTTGTTTACCTTAGCCAAAAACATTCAGTACTTC

j_gene: TRBJ2-5
d_gene: .
v_gene: TRBV7-3
abundance: .
CDR3aa: CASSLTFGTYEETQYF
CDR3nt: TGTGCCAGCAGCTTAACGTTCGGGACGTACGAAGAGACCCAGTACTTC

j_gene: TRBJ2-5
d_gene: .
v_gene: TRBV7-9
abundance: few
CDR3aa: CASSLAGPKETQYF
CDR3nt: TGTGCCAGCAGCTTAGCGGGACCGAAGGAGACCCAGTACTTC

j_gene: TRBJ2-1
d_gene: .
v_gene: TRBV6-4
abundance: many
CDR3aa: CASSDWGSSSYNEQFF
CDR3nt: TGTGCCAGCAGTGACTGGGGTTCTAGCTCCTACAATGAGCAGTTCTTC

j_gene: TRBJ2-2
d_gene: .
v_gene: TRBV7-9
abundance: .
CDR3aa: CASFTNTGELFF
CDR3nt: TGTGCCAGCTTCACGAACACCGGGGAGCTGTTTTTT

j_gene: TRBJ2-1
d_gene: .
v_gene: TRBV29-1
abundance: .
CDR3aa: CSATTDYNEQFF
CDR3nt: TGCAGCGCAACCACCGACTACAATGAGCAGTTCTTC

j_gene: TRBJ2-5
d_gene: .
v_gene: TRBV28
abundance: few
CDR3aa: CASSPTIGETQYF
CDR3nt: TGTGCCAGCAGTCCCACCATCGGGGAGACCCAGTACTTC

j_gene: TRBJ2-5
d_gene: .
v_gene: TRBV29-1
abundance: many
CDR3aa: CSVESRGFSETQYF
CDR3nt: TGCAGCGTTGAGTCCCGGGGTTTTTCGGAGACCCAGTACTTC

j_gene: TRBJ2-1
d_gene: .
v_gene: TRBV5-8
abundance: .
CDR3aa: CASTDYNEQFF
CDR3nt: TGTGCCAGCACCGATTACAATGAGCAGTTCTTC

j_gene: TRBJ2-2
d_gene: .
v_gene: TRBV4-1
abundance: few
CDR3aa: CASSPIESAGITGELFF
CDR3nt: TGCGCCAGCAGCCCCATCGAGTCGGCCGGAATCACCGGGGAGCTGTTTTTT

j_gene: TRBJ2-5
d_gene: .
v_gene: TRBV20-1
abundance: few
CDR3aa: CSARVAPIQETQYF
CDR3nt: TGCAGTGCTAGAGTAGCACCTATCCAAGAGACCCAGTACTTC

j_gene: TRBJ2-2
d_gene: .
v_gene: TRBV15
abundance: few
CDR3aa: CASSTGRDTGELFF
CDR3nt: TGTGCCAGTTCCACAGGGCGGGACACCGGGGAGCTGTTTTTT

j_gene: TRBJ1-1
d_gene: TRBD1
v_gene: TRBV7-9
abundance: few
CDR3aa: CASSSGQGMNTEAFF
CDR3nt: TGTGCCAGCAGCTCGGGACAGGGGATGAACACTGAAGCTTTCTTT

j_gene: TRBJ2-7
d_gene: .
v_gene: TRBV7-9
abundance: many
CDR3aa: CASSRPESWAYEQYF
CDR3nt: TGTGCCAGCAGCCGACCCGAATCCTGGGCCTACGAGCAGTACTTC

j_gene: TRBJ2-7
d_gene: .
v_gene: TRBV28
abundance: .
CDR3aa: CASSYRLGGEQYF
CDR3nt: TGTGCCAGCAGTTATCGACTAGGAGGCGAGCAGTACTTC

j_gene: TRBJ2-7
d_gene: .
v_gene: TRBV6-1
abundance: few
CDR3aa: CASSRRPGEDEQYF
CDR3nt: TGTGCCAGCAGCCGACGTCCGGGAGAGGACGAGCAGTACTTC

j_gene: TRBJ1-4
d_gene: TRBD1
v_gene: TRBV15
abundance: many
CDR3aa: CATSGTGRDEKLFF
CDR3nt: TGTGCCACCAGCGGGACAGGGCGGGATGAAAAACTGTTTTTT

j_gene: TRBJ2-7
d_gene: .
v_gene: TRBV10-3
abundance: many
CDR3aa: CATEQESYEQYF
CDR3nt: TGTGCCACCGAACAGGAATCCTACGAGCAGTACTTC

j_gene: TRBJ2-7
d_gene: .
v_gene: TRBV9
abundance: .
CDR3aa: CASSVALGGSYEQYF
CDR3nt: TGTGCCAGCAGCGTAGCTCTCGGGGGATCCTACGAGCAGTACTTC

j_gene: TRBJ2-7
d_gene: TRBD1
v_gene: TRBV27
abundance: few
CDR3aa: CASSRDRGGYEQYF
CDR3nt: TGTGCCAGCAGCAGGGACAGGGGGGGTTACGAGCAGTACTTC

j_gene: TRBJ1-1
d_gene: .
v_gene: TRBV5-5
abundance: many
CDR3aa: CASSLKLTAGQITEAFF
CDR3nt: TGTGCCAGCAGCTTGAAACTTACGGCGGGCCAAATAACTGAAGCTTTCTTT

j_gene: TRBJ2-7
d_gene: .
v_gene: TRBV5-6
abundance: .
CDR3aa: CASSHREFYEQYF
CDR3nt: TGTGCCAGCAGCCACAGGGAATTCTACGAGCAGTACTTC

j_gene: TRBJ2-5
d_gene: TRBD1
v_gene: TRBV3-1
abundance: .
CDR3aa: CASSQFTGATQETQYF
CDR3nt: TGTGCCAGCAGCCAATTTACAGGGGCGACGCAAGAGACCCAGTACTTC

j_gene: TRBJ1-4
d_gene: TRBD1
v_gene: TRBV5-1
abundance: many
CDR3aa: CASSLGTGYEKLFF
CDR3nt: TGCGCCAGCAGCCTCGGGACAGGATATGAAAAACTGTTTTTT

j_gene: TRBJ2-5
d_gene: TRBD1
v_gene: TRBV20-1
abundance: many
CDR3aa: CSARRGQGDQETQYF
CDR3nt: TGCAGTGCTAGAAGGGGACAGGGGGACCAAGAGACCCAGTACTTC

j_gene: TRBJ2-7
d_gene: TRBD1
v_gene: TRBV28
abundance: few
CDR3aa: CASSLPDRQGFYEQYF
CDR3nt: TGTGCCAGCAGTCTACCAGACAGACAGGGCTTCTACGAGCAGTACTTC

j_gene: TRBJ2-2
d_gene: TRBD2
v_gene: TRBV12-3/TRBV12-4
abundance: .
CDR3aa: CASSRLPGTSGGSTGELFF
CDR3nt: TGTGCCAGCAGTCGATTACCCGGGACTAGCGGCGGGTCCACCGGGGAGCTGTTTTTT

j_gene: TRBJ1-1
d_gene: .
v_gene: TRBV7-7
abundance: .
CDR3aa: CASPNLNTEAFF
CDR3nt: TGTGCCAGCCCGAATCTGAACACTGAAGCTTTCTTT

j_gene: TRBJ2-7
d_gene: .
v_gene: TRBV13
abundance: few
CDR3aa: CASSHARNEQYF
CDR3nt: TGTGCCAGCAGCCATGCTAGGAACGAGCAGTACTTC

j_gene: TRBJ2-5
d_gene: .
v_gene: TRBV9
abundance: .
CDR3aa: CASSVDLAGAQETQYF
CDR3nt: TGTGCCAGCAGCGTAGATCTAGCCGGAGCCCAAGAGACCCAGTACTTC

j_gene: TRBJ1-2
d_gene: .
v_gene: TRBV28
abundance: many
CDR3aa: CASTPEGGYGYTF
CDR3nt: TGTGCCAGCACTCCGGAGGGAGGCTATGGCTACACCTTC

j_gene: TRBJ2-7
d_gene: .
v_gene: TRBV7-9
abundance: .
CDR3aa: CASSGEESSYEQYF
CDR3nt: TGTGCCAGCAGTGGGGAGGAGAGCTCCTACGAGCAGTACTTC

j_gene: TRBJ2-1
d_gene: TRBD2
v_gene: TRBV24-1
abundance: few
CDR3aa: CATSDLKGTSGRTKGNPEQFF
CDR3nt: TGTGCCACCAGTGATTTGAAAGGGACTAGCGGGAGGACCAAGGGGAACCCTGAGCAGTTCTTC